The 23 T cell receptor beta chains listed next were all sequenced from one sample in a study of Ad26.COV2.S vaccination and SARS-CoV-2 variants. The treatment here: 19 received Ad26.COV2.S at low or high dose, single or two shots; 5 received placebo; per-sample allocation not given. Day 63 after the first injection of vaccine or placebo was the sampling time. Profiling relied on immunoSEQ multiplex PCR, and the TCRdb table lists in-frame clones only, not all of them. The sample comprises a few hundred thousand clones, 90% of which are singletons, and roughly an eighth rests with the top ten. Sequencing used peripheral blood, obtained in a trial of Ad26.COV2.S vaccine versus placebo. These receptors were obtained from a person aged 18-65 years who received the Ad26.COV2.S COVID-19 vaccine or a placebo.

The chain joins TRBV19 to TRBJ1-1, with D uncertain. The CDR3 loop spans 13 amino acids. With 6 bases removed from V and 2 bases from J, the gap between germline ends came to 10 bases. Per germline, CDR1 LNHDA and CDR2 SQIVND (reference sequence). The chain's CDR3 is CASSETPNTEAFF. CDR3 nucleotides: TGTGCCAGTAGCGAGACACCTAACACTGAAGCTTTCTTT.

The V and J genes are TRBV28 and TRBJ2-3; 7 positions agree with TRBD2. Germline trimming cut 2 bases from V and 3 bases from J; bases unmatched to any gene: 11. In germline, CDR1 is MDHEN, CDR2 SYDVKM. The CDR3 loop spans 17 amino acids. This CDR3 is CASSLDLAGAGTDTQYF. The DNA of the CDR3 is TGTGCCAGCAGTTTAGATCTGGCGGGAGCGGGGACAGATACGCAGTATTTT.

This clone came up once. The chain carries TRBV3-1 (or the pseudogene TRBV3-2) and TRBJ2-3; possible D gene TRBD2, 6 bases. The CDR3 totals 12 residues. Trimming took 8 bases from V and 8 from J, leaving 14 bases between them. From germline, CDR1 is LGHDT and CDR2 YNNKEL (reference sequence). The CDR3 DNA follows: TGTGCCAGCTCACGGGCCGGGGGTACGCAGTATTTT. Protein sequence: CASSRAGGTQYF.

The rearrangement uses TRBV4-3 and TRBJ2-6; no firm D call. Germline CDR1 LGHNA, CDR2 YSLEER. Trimming left V 0 bases short and J 2 bases short, with 11 bases between. CDR3 length: 17 amino acids. CDR3 protein: CASSQEMQQAGANVLTF. The DNA for the CDR3 is TGCGCCAGCAGCCAAGAAATGCAGCAGGCTGGGGCCAACGTCCTGACTTTC.

The V call is TRBV2, the J call TRBJ2-2, with 8 positions matching TRBD1. Germline V gene lookup returns CDR1 SNHLY and CDR2 FYNNEI. V was clipped by 6 bases and J by 1 base; unmatched bases: 7. The CDR3 sequence is 16 residues long. CDR3 nucleotides: TGTGCCAGCAGGGACACAGGGGGACGGAACACCGGGGAGCTGTTTTTT. Translating it yields CASRDTGGRNTGELFF.

This CDR3 is CASSTRGDEDTQYF. The CDR3 DNA is TGCGCCAGCAGTACTAGGGGCGATGAAGATACGCAGTATTTT. The V gene is TRBV5-1, the J gene TRBJ2-3; D tentatively reads TRBD1 or TRBD2 (5 bases each). CDR1 SGHRS and CDR2 YFSETQ come from the germline V gene. The CDR3 runs 14 residues. Trimming pared 5 bases from V and 5 bases from J, leaving 15 bases between.

V gene TRBV5-1 combines with J gene TRBJ2-3; 10 bases are a match to TRBD2. The V segment lost 0 bases and the J segment 4 bases; nucleotides outside the gene matches: 8. The CDR3 is 17 amino acids. Germline assignment: CDR1 SGHRS and CDR2 YFSETQ. CDR3 nucleotide sequence: TGCGCCAGCAGCTTGGTTTCTAGCGGGAGCGGTGCAGATACGCAGTATTTT. It translates to CASSLVSSGSGADTQYF. Supplemented by reference TRBV5-1 and TRBJ2-3, the full variable domain reads KAGVTQTPRYLIKTRGQQVTLSCSPISGHRSVSWYQQTPGQGLQFLFEYFSETQRNKGNFPGRFSGRQFSNSRSEMNVSTLELGDSALYLCASSLVSSGSGADTQYFGPGTRLTVL.

The chain links TRBV3-1 (or the pseudogene TRBV3-2) to TRBJ2-1, with 12 bases matching TRBD1. CDR3 size: 15 residues. J lost 6 bases, V lost 4 bases, and 4 bases had no gene match. CDR1 LGHDT and CDR2 YNNKEL come from the germline V gene (reference sequence). The CDR3 DNA reads TGTGCCAGCAGCCTGGGACAGGGGGCACGCAATGAGCAGTTCTTC. Protein product: CASSLGQGARNEQFF.

This chain connects TRBV28 to TRBJ1-1; possibly TRBD1 for D (6 bases). Between the trimmed V and J ends, which lost 6 bases and 6 bases, there was a span of 14 bases. This CDR3 spans 13 amino acids. Germline CDR1 MDHEN, CDR2 SYDVKM. The CDR3 DNA is TGTGCCAGCAGGATTAGTTACAGGGCTGAAGCTTTCTTT. Protein: CASRISYRAEAFF. The full variable domain, in which reference TRBV28 and TRBJ1-1 provide the parts outside the CDR3, is DVKVTQSSRYLVKRTGEKVFLECVQDMDHENMFWYRQDPGLGLRLIYFSYDVKMKEKGDIPEGYSVSREKKERFSLILESASTNQTSMYLCASRISYRAEAFFGQGTRLTVV.

The gene calls are TRBV25-1 and TRBJ2-5; tentative D call: TRBD1 (5 bases). The CDR3 is made up of 14 amino acids. The V gene's germline CDR1 is MGHDK and CDR2 SYGVNS. V dropped 5 bases and J dropped 0 bases, with 10 bases sitting between them. CDR3 residues: CASSKQTDQETQYF. The CDR3 nucleotides are TGTGCCAGCAGTAAACAGACAGACCAAGAGACCCAGTACTTC. The full variable domain, completed using reference TRBV25-1 and TRBJ2-5, is EADIYQTPRYLVIGTGKKITLECSQTMGHDKMYWYQQDPGMELHLIHYSYGVNSTEKGDLSSESTVSRIRTEHFPLTLESARPSHTSQYLCASSKQTDQETQYFGPGTRLLVL.

This sequence joins TRBV6-1 and TRBJ1-1, with TRBD1 matching 8 bases. This CDR3 comprises 17 residues. V lost 4 bases, J lost 1 base, and 11 bases stayed unmatched. The germline gives CDR1 MNHNS, CDR2 SASEGT. CDR3: CASSGHSGGAWNTEAFF. CDR3 sequence (DNA): TGTGCCAGCAGTGGACATTCAGGGGGCGCGTGGAACACTGAAGCTTTCTTT.

The DNA for the CDR3 is TGTGCCAGCAGCTTAGGCTTATTTGAGCAGTTCTTC. It is translated as CASSLGLFEQFF. This sequence joins TRBV13 and TRBJ2-1, with D uncertain. There are 12 residues in the CDR3. The germline CDR1 and CDR2 sequences are PRHDT and FYEKMQ (reference sequence). V lost 0 bases and J 9 bases, leaving 6 bases between the germline ends.

V usage is TRBV7-2 and J usage is TRBJ2-3; 7 nucleotides line up with TRBD2. The germline gives CDR1 SGHTA, CDR2 FQGNSA. V lost 4 bases and J lost 4; bases outside the gene matches: 5. The CDR3 contains 14 residues. The DNA for the CDR3 is TGTGCCAGCAGCTCCCCCGGGAGGCCAGATACGCAGTATTTT. Its protein product is CASSSPGRPDTQYF.

This sequence joins TRBV6-2 or TRBV6-3 and TRBJ2-1; TRBD2 matches at 12 bases. The CDR3 covers 17 residues. V lost 2 bases to trimming and J lost 10 bases; unmatched junction nucleotides: 12. Germline CDR1 MNHEY, CDR2 SVGEGT. CDR3 in DNA: TGTGCCAGCAGTTACCGGCCAGTGACAGGACTAGCGGGAGAGCAGTTCTTC. Translating it yields CASSYRPVTGLAGEQFF.

The genes are TRBV5-1 and TRBJ1-2; D gene uncertain. CDR1 SGHRS and CDR2 YFSETQ come from the germline V gene. V gave up 4 bases and J gave up 7 bases, with 17 bases separating them. CDR3 length: 14 amino acids. CDR3 loop: CASSPDEGSGGYTF. The CDR3 DNA reads as TGCGCCAGCAGCCCCGACGAGGGATCGGGTGGCTACACCTTC.

This rearrangement joins TRBV6-2 or TRBV6-3 to TRBJ2-1; 8 bases match TRBD2. The CDR3 has 16 amino acids. Unmatched junction bases numbered 8, after V lost 4 bases and J lost 3 bases. Germline V gene sequence: CDR1 MNHEY, CDR2 SVGEGT. CDR3 residues: CASSSSGSLGYNEQFF. The CDR3 DNA reads TGTGCCAGCAGTTCGAGCGGGAGTTTGGGCTACAATGAGCAGTTCTTC.

The chain couples TRBV10-3 to TRBJ2-7; D uncertain. Germline CDR1 ENHRY, CDR2 SYGVKD. Trimming stripped 0 bases from V and 3 bases from J, with 12 bases between. The length of the CDR3 is 15 residues. The CDR3 DNA reads as TGTGCCATCAGTGAGTCGAGAGGATCGGGCTACGAGCAGTACTTC. Encoded protein: CAISESRGSGYEQYF.

J is TRBJ2-1 and V is TRBV19, with 8 bases matching TRBD2. V trimming: 6 bases; J trimming: 1 base; junction bases outside the gene matches: 8. CDR3 length equals 16 residues. Germline CDR1 is LNHDA and CDR2 is SQIVND (reference sequence). The CDR3 nucleotides are TGTGCCAGTAGCGGATCCGGGACTAGGTCCTACAATGAGCAGTTCTTC. Translation gives CASSGSGTRSYNEQFF.

The chain carries TRBV27 and TRBJ1-1; 8 bases match TRBD1. Per the germline V gene, CDR1 is MNHEY and CDR2 is SMNVEV (reference sequence). The CDR3 sequence is 17 residues long. After removal of 0 bases from V and 5 bases from J, the junction contained 11 bases not matched to a gene. CDR3 sequence reads: CASSLSPDRAHLTEAFF. The CDR3 DNA sequence: TGTGCCAGCAGTTTATCGCCGGACAGGGCCCACCTGACTGAAGCTTTCTTT.

The chain has TRBV7-6 and TRBJ2-3; D is unresolved. Looked up from germline, CDR1 is SGHVS and CDR2 is FNYEAQ. The CDR3 length is 12 residues. Between the trimmed V and J ends, which lost 5 bases and 6 bases, there was a span of 9 bases. For the CDR3, the DNA is TGTGCCAGCAGCACCAGCGATGATACGCAGTATTTT. It is translated as CASSTSDDTQYF.

This chain links TRBV27 with TRBJ2-7, with TRBD2 identical over 8 bases. CDR3 size: 16 residues. Germline values: CDR1 MNHEY, CDR2 SMNVEV (reference sequence). The J segment lost 2 bases and the V segment lost 2 bases, leaving 8 bases of the junction unmatched. This CDR3 is CASSLRGTGLAYEQYF. CDR3 coding DNA: TGTGCCAGCAGTTTAAGAGGGACGGGACTAGCCTACGAGCAGTACTTC.

V usage is TRBV27 and J usage is TRBJ2-1, with no clear D. There are 15 residues in the CDR3. Germline V gene sequence: CDR1 MNHEY, CDR2 SMNVEV (reference sequence). Between the trimmed V and J ends, which lost 0 bases and 7 bases, there was a span of 13 bases. CDR3 sequence reads: CASSLSVGLRNEQFF. The CDR3 DNA sequence: TGTGCCAGCAGTTTATCGGTGGGATTGAGGAATGAGCAGTTCTTC.

This clone was seen only a few times. In DNA form, the CDR3 reads TGTGCCAGCTCACCGGTAGGACAGGGGAATAAGCAGTTCTTC. Its translation: CASSPVGQGNKQFF. The rearrangement joins TRBV18 to TRBJ2-1; 9 bases line up with TRBD1. Trimming at V came to 3 bases and at J to 11 bases, leaving 8 bases not matched to a gene. Germline CDR1 KGHSH, CDR2 LQKENI. The CDR3 is 14 residues long. The whole variable domain, filled in from reference TRBV18 and TRBJ2-1, reads NAGVMQNPRHLVRRRGQEARLRCSPMKGHSHVYWYRQLPEEGLKFMVYLQKENIIDESGMPKERFSAEFPKEGPSILRIQQVVRGDSAAYFCASSPVGQGNKQFFGPGTRLTVL.